In this sample, the clone carrying this T cell receptor (beta chain) turned up a few times. Its specificity is unknown. Germline V lookup: CDR1 LNHDA, CDR2 SQIVND (reference sequence). This CDR3 comprises 15 residues. The J segment lost 4 bases and the V segment lost 7 bases, leaving 10 bases of the junction unmatched. Time point in this sample: newly diagnosed GD, antithyroid drugs for less than 3 months. With RNA extracted from PBMCs as input, the TCR library was made. This sample was included in a study of regulatory T cells in long-lasting Graves disease. Findings and caveats of the study: Thyroid tissue was not studied; only peripheral blood was. Persistent patients shared more public clonotypes (2,741) than newly diagnosed patients (over 900). TRBV28 was favored in persistent disease, as were TRBJ1-2 and TRBJ2-5.

Combining iRepertoire HTBI primers with Arm-PCR of CDR3 regions, the authors built TCR beta libraries. MiXCR, run by TCRdb on the multiplex PCR reads, gives a single entry per CDR3 protein. Altogether about 320,000 distinct CDR3 sequences are present, approximately 20% being singletons, with the ten largest covering around 37%. The sequenced sample was peripheral blood mononuclear cells (PBMCs), obtained at new diagnosis, from a patient treated with antithyroid drugs. This chain joins TRBV19 and TRBJ1-5, with TRBD1 matching 7 bases. The TCR was taken from a female donor with Graves disease. The CDR3 coding sequence is TGTGCCAGTACTAACTTGGGACAGCCTAATCAGCCCCAGCATTTT. It is translated as CASTNLGQPNQPQHF.